Sequencing of this T cell receptor (beta chain) was carried out in a study of blood T cell repertoires in COVID-19. Looking at the study overall: COVID-19 samples collected from the United States, Italy and Spain covered acute and convalescent phases. Nucleic acid was either cDNA or gDNA, and it came from T cells, B-cell-depleted T cells, or PBMCs.

Authors' methods: Reference gene primer amplification in the assay estimated nucleated cell counts. The data were produced by immunoSEQ multiplex PCR, yet TCRdb's version contains in-frame clones alone and is incomplete. The V and J calls and the clone size are those of that table, but D and trimming were determined from the DNA. The sample shows fewer than 250,000 clones, 75% to 90% of them seen only once. The CDR3 length is 14 residues. The germline V gene encodes CDR1 LGHNA and CDR2 YNFKEQ. With 1 base removed from V and 7 bases from J, the gap between germline ends came to 10 bases. The J gene is TRBJ1-4, the V gene TRBV4-2, with a weak D call TRBD1 (5 bases). This clonotype was sampled from a man between 35 and 55 years old with acute or convalescent COVID-19. Sequences were obtained from peripheral blood. CDR3 sequence reads: CASSQGQGTEKLFF. In DNA, the CDR3 is TGTGCCAGCAGCCAAGGGCAGGGTACTGAAAAACTGTTTTTT.